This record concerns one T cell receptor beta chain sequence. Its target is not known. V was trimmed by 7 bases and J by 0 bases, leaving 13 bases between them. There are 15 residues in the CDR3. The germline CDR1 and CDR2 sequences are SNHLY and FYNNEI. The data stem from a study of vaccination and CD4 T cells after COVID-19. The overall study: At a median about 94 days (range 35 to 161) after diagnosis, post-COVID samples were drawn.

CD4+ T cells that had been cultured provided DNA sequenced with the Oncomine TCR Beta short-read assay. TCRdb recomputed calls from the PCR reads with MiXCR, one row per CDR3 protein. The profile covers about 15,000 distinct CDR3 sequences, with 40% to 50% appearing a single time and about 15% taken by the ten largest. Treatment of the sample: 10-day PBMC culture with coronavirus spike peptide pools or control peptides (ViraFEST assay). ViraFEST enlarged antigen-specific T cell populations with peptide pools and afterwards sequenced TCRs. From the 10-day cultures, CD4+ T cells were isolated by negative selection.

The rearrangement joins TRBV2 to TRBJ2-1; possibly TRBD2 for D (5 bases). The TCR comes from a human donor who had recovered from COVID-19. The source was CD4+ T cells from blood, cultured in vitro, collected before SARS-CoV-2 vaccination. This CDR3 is CASNIDTSSYNEQFF. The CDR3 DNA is TGTGCCAGCAATATAGACACTAGCTCCTACAATGAGCAGTTCTTC.